Detailed here is one TCR beta chain. The antigen it recognizes is unknown. One base away there is no much larger clone; base qualities are not given. This record belongs to a study of T cell responses to AZD1222 COVID-19 vaccine (dated by TCRdb to the early 2020s). Some background on the complete study: Because spike-specific TCR depth and breadth did not differ between the two schedules, AZD1222 recipients who got a second dose at roughly 4 weeks were pooled with those who got a second dose at roughly 12 weeks. TCR sequencing was performed for over 230 trial participants, of whom around 210 were given two doses of AZD1222 and 26 were given two doses of MenACWY control vaccine. Trial participants were enrolled into age subgroups of 18-55, 56-69 and 70-plus years, which contained 148, 28 and 57 TCR-sequenced participants, respectively. Broad study findings and their caveats: The vaccine-associated CD4 TCRs covered the entire spike protein, and the dominant responses fell in regions 160-218 and 743-854. Because no day 14 peak-response samples were available, the repertoires could be characterized only after the peak T cell response. Participants were mostly white British, with more females than males. The authors suggested clonal diversity may have been underestimated. Conclusions about previously exposed vaccinees are limited because only six or seven AZD1222 recipients were SARS-CoV-2 seropositive at baseline. The 56-69-year group was small, and its depth increase did not reach significance, likely because of low power. Epitopes outside the regions mutated in the B.1.351 and B.1.1.7 variants were reportedly recognized by nearly half of the unique spike-specific TCRs. A significant rise in spike-specific TCR breadth and depth was observed after two AZD1222 doses relative to day 0 and relative to MenACWY recipients.

The CDR3 regions of human TCRbeta chains were subjected to immunosequencing. On the study's bioinformatics: TCRs in the repertoires were matched against a reference library of SARS-CoV-2-specific TCRs that had been generated with the MIRA antigen-specificity platform. Breadth was defined as the fraction of unique TCRs that were SARS-CoV-2-associated, and depth was defined as the fraction of total T cells that were SARS-CoV-2-associated. Using the MIRA data, each spike-specific TCR was mapped to the spike region that the TCR reacts to and placed in a CD4 or CD8 class. Log10-transformed breadth and depth values were compared by one-way ANOVA with Sidak's multiple comparisons tests. TCRdb holds this immuneACCESS table with in-frame rearrangements only. Some clones are missing; in checked studies, unresolved V genes explain under half, and the rest has no known cause. V, J and clone size are those of that table, while D and trimming were read from the DNA. Present in this sample are about 110,000 clones, approximately 90% of which were seen just once. The ten largest clones take up approximately 3.5% of the sample.

The sample's time point label, in plain terms: baseline before first vaccination. Vaccinee samples came from UK trials COV001 and COV002, including a single-blind randomized controlled phase 2/3 trial of AZD1222 (ChAdOx1 nCoV-19) in healthy adults. Trial participant PBMC samples were collected at day 0 and day 28 after the second dose for TCRbeta chain sequencing. Sequences were derived from peripheral blood, sampled on day 0 of AZD1222 vaccination. The source is an adult in good health.

CDR3 protein: CASSSSGFTDTQYF. The DNA is TGTGCCAGCAGCTCTAGCGGCTTCACAGATACGCAGTATTTT. The rearranged chain carries TRBV9 and TRBJ2-3, with 7 bases aligning to TRBD2. Trimming removed 4 bases from V and 2 bases from J; the gene matches leave 4 bases unexplained. CDR3 length: 14 amino acids, cysteine to phenylalanine. Left in the record is the CDR3 DNA by itself, 42 bases read in frame from the first base. Taken from the germline V gene, the CDR1 and CDR2 loops are SGDLS and YYNGEE.